The present TCR beta chain was sequenced within a study of T cell repertoires in cytomegalovirus infection. This clonotype has a single count. CDR3 size: 12 residues. V shed 8 bases and J 0 bases; nucleotides not matched to a gene: 1. Using its own MiXCR run on the reads, TCRdb lists one record per CDR3 protein. This sample has about 740,000 distinct CDR3 sequences, with about 40% found just once. This clonotype was obtained from a human donor in good health (CMV status not recorded). Some clones in this sample may be carry-over from other donors' samples. The rearrangement joins TRBV12-3 or TRBV12-4 to TRBJ2-7, with 7 bases identical to TRBD1. Sequencing was carried out using PBMCs. As DNA, the CDR3 is TGTGCCAGCGGACAGGCCTCCTACGAGCAGTACTTC. This encodes CASGQASYEQYF.